This TCR beta chain was documented in a study of a mutant IDH1 vaccine in newly diagnosed glioma. Across the whole study: Radiotherapy, temozolomide, or both had been given previously, and both were given to most.

The germline CDR1 and CDR2 sequences are MNHEY and SMNVEV (reference sequence). The trim removed 1 base at V and 7 bases at J, leaving 7 bases unmatched. This CDR3 has 15 amino acids. The assay was immunoSEQ multiplex PCR, and TCRdb's table has in-frame clones only and misses some. The data contain roughly 120,000 clones, about four fifths of them singletons. Worth noting for this clone: Its antigen remains unidentified.

The time point: week 11, during vaccination. With topical imiquimod, each dose of the vaccine consisted of 300 ug of mutant IDH1 20-mer peptide. This rearrangement joins TRBV27 to TRBJ2-4; TRBD2 matches 7 bases. The clonotype originates from a man aged 40-55 years with glioma. The sequencing used PBMCs, collected from a glioma patient whose treatment included an IDH1 peptide vaccine. CDR3 DNA sequence: TGTGCCAGCAGTTTATGGGCTAGCGGAAGCAACATTCAGTACTTC. It is translated as CASSLWASGSNIQYF.